The sequence of this T cell receptor (beta chain) was determined in a study of graft-versus-host responses after intestinal transplantation. Study results and caveats: Among recipient marrow samples, GvH clones were found; some appeared first in ileum or blood. Peak circulating GvH clone levels tracked with early post-transplant HvG declines.

For this clone: What it recognizes is unknown.

Bone marrow was aspirated after transplant. It came from the posterior iliac crest or another site. The CDR3 extends over 16 amino acids. CDR1 is LGHNA, CDR2 YNFKEQ, per germline. V was shortened by 5 bases and J by 4 bases, with 17 bases between the two germline ends. Only in-frame clones appear in the TCRdb table, and some are missing; sequencing was by immunoSEQ multiplex PCR. The table shows tens of thousands of clones, with 92% occurring only once. The sequences come from bone marrow, collected 700 to 750 days after intestinal transplantation. The origin of this receptor is a human patient who received an intestinal transplant, so some T cells may come from the graft donor. The chain employs TRBV4-2 and TRBJ2-2; D possibly uses TRBD1 or TRBD2 (5 bases each). CDR3 amino acids: CASSSTDFGATGELFF. The CDR3 bases are TGTGCCAGCAGCTCTACGGACTTTGGGGCCACCGGGGAGCTGTTTTTT.